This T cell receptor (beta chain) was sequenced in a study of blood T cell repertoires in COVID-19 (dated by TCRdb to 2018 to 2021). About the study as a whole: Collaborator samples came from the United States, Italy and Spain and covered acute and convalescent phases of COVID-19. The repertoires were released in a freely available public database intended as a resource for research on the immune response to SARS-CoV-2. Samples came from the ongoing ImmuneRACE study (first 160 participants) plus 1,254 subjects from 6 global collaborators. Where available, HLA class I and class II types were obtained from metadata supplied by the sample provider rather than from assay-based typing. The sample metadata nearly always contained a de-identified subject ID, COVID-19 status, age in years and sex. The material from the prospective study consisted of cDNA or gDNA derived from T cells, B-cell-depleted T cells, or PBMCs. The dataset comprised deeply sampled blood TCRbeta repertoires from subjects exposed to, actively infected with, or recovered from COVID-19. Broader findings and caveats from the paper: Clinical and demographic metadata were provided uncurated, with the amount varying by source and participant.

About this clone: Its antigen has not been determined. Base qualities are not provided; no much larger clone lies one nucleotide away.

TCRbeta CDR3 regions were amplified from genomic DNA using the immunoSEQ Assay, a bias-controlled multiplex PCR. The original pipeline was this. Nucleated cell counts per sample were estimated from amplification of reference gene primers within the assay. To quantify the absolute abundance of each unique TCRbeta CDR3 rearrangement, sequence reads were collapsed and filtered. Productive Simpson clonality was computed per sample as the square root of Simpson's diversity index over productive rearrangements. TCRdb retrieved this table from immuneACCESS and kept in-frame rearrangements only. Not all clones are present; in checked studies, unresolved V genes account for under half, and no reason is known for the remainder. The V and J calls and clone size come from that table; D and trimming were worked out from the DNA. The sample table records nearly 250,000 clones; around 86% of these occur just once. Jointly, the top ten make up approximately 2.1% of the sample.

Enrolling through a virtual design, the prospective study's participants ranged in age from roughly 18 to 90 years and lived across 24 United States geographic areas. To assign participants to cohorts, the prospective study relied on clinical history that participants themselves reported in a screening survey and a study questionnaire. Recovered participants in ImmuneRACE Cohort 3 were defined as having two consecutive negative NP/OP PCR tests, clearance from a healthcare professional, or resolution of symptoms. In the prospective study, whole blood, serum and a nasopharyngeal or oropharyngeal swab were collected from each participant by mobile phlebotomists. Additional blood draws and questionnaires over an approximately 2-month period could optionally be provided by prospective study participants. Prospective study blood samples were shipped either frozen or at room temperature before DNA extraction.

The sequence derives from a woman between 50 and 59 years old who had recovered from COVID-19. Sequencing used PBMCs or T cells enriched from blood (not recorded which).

The nucleotide sequence reads as follows: TGCAGCGTTGCGGGACAGGAGATTGAAGCTTTCTTT. Protein translation: CSVAGQEIEAFF. The chain links TRBV29-1 with TRBJ1-1, with TRBD1 identical over 8 junction bases. Taken from cysteine to phenylalanine, the CDR3 has 12 residues. Left in the record is the CDR3 DNA by itself, 36 bases read in frame from the first base. The germline V gene sets CDR1 to SQVTM and CDR2 to ANQGSEA. Trimming removed 4 bases from V and 7 bases from J; the gene matches leave 5 bases unexplained.